This TCR beta chain appears in the sequencing data of a study of CD8 T cells in ankylosing spondylitis. Regarding this clonotype: Its target is unknown.

Overall study findings and caveats: Significantly higher representation of disease-linked clones was reported for matched ankylosing spondylitis synovial fluid. Apparently characteristic of ankylosing spondylitis blood was a TCR beta motif (about 8 highly homologous variants). A CD8+ phenotype characterized the disease-linked clones, which were relatively rare in peripheral blood.

One entry per CDR3 protein results from TCRdb running MiXCR on the 5' RACE reads. The table shows almost 400,000 distinct CDR3 sequences, with about 20% occurring only once. The germline V gene has CDR1 SEHNR and CDR2 FQNEAQ (reference sequence). This CDR3 is 17 amino acids long. V lost 7 bases, J lost 2 bases, and 15 bases stayed unmatched. The gene calls are TRBV7-9 and TRBJ2-3; 7 bases fit TRBD1. Material: blood, either unsorted or a sorted T cell fraction (not recorded which). This clonotype was obtained from a male donor with ankylosing spondylitis. CDR3 DNA sequence: TGTGCCAGCACCTACTACTGGGACAGTCGTGTCACAGATACGCAGTATTTT. Residues: CASTYYWDSRVTDTQYF.